Shown below are 28 T cell receptor beta chains from a single sample sequenced in a study of tumor and adjacent non-tumor tissue in lung cancer. The library came from three nested PCR rounds adapted from ARM-PCR protocols. One entry per CDR3 protein, called by TCRdb with MiXCR from the multiplex PCR reads. Of about 110,000 distinct CDR3 sequences in the sample, about 64% were seen once. This sample's RNA came from whole unsorted tissue. The normal lung tissue was taken more than 3 cm from the tumor edge. Sequencing was done on a sample of distant non-tumor lung tissue. These receptors originate from a man between 60 and 75 years old with non-small cell lung cancer.

For this clonotype: A junction boundary mismatches the germline segment, possibly from a read error. This chain joins TRBV4-3 and TRBJ2-3; TRBD2 matches 7 bases. This CDR3 region has 16 residues. The V gene's germline CDR1 is LGHNA and CDR2 YSLEER. The CDR3 coding sequence is TGCGCCAGCAGCCCGAGACCTGCGGGGGTGACAGATACGCTGTATTTT. Translation gives CASSPRPAGVTDTLYF.

On this clonotype itself: A much larger clone sits a single nucleotide away, making a read error possible. The chain uses TRBV5-6 and TRBJ2-2; 12 bases align to TRBD2. CDR1 is SGHDT and CDR2 is YYEEEE in the germline V gene. This CDR3 is built from 15 residues. This CDR3 reads CASSSSGGAPGDLFF. CDR3 nucleotide sequence: TGTGCCAGCAGTTCTAGCGGGGGGGCCCCCGGGGACCTGTTTTTT. The variable domain in full, with the rest retrieved from reference TRBV5-6 and TRBJ2-2, is DAGVTQSPTHLIKTRGQQVTLRCSPKSGHDTVSWYQQALGQGPQFIFQYYEEEERQRGNFPDRFSGHQFPNYSSELNVNALLLGDSALYLCASSSSGGAPGDLFFGEGSRLTVL.

This clonotype was seen a single time. The rearrangement uses TRBV11-2 and TRBJ2-1, with 9 bases fitting TRBD2. There are 15 residues in the CDR3. Germline CDR1 reads SGHAT; CDR2 reads FQNNGV. Losses at the gene ends were 10 bases for V and 3 bases for J; bases not matched to a gene: 10. The CDR3 DNA reads as TGTGCCATTAGCTCGCTGACTAGCGGCTACAATGAGCAGTTCTTC. It is translated as CAISSLTSGYNEQFF.

V gene TRBV5-1 combines with J gene TRBJ1-1; possible D gene TRBD1, 6 bases. CDR1 SGHRS and CDR2 YFSETQ come from the germline V gene. V was pared by 2 bases and J by 1 base, with 15 bases between. There are 16 residues in the CDR3. The CDR3 loop is CASSLIPGQQNTEAFF. In DNA form, the CDR3 reads TGCGCCAGCAGCTTAATACCGGGACAACAGAACACTGAAGCTTTCTTT.

This clonotype was observed a handful of times. This could be a read error, since a much larger clone is one nucleotide away. The gene calls are TRBV20-1 and TRBJ2-1, with TRBD2 matching over 7 bases. V shed 2 bases, J shed 5 bases, and the junction held 12 bases outside the gene matches. The CDR3 extends over 16 amino acids. Germline V gene lookup returns CDR1 DFQATT and CDR2 SNEGSKA (reference sequence). The CDR3 loop is CSARNMAGVANNEQFF. DNA for the CDR3: TGCAGTGCTAGAAACATGGCGGGGGTAGCGAACAATGAGCAGTTCTTC.

To note about this clonotype: The junction departs from the called germline gene at one end, perhaps through a read error. The genes are TRBV6-1 and TRBJ1-1; D gene uncertain. Looked up from germline, CDR1 is MNHNS and CDR2 is SASEGT. The CDR3 length is 12 residues. The chain's CDR3 is CASSQTRAEAYF. The CDR3 region has the DNA TGTGCCAGCAGTCAGACACGGGCTGAAGCTTACTTT.

This clonotype has a handful of counts. With a much larger clone just one base away, this may be a read error. This chain joins TRBV6-5 and TRBJ2-1; the match to TRBD2 covers 7 bases. CDR1 and CDR2 from the germline V gene are MNHEY and SVGAGI. The junction had 11 bases not matched to a gene; V was cut back by 2 bases and J by 7 bases. The CDR3 loop spans 16 amino acids. CDR3 region: CASSYIARGGSNEQFF. Here the CDR3 DNA reads TGTGCCAGCAGTTACATAGCGAGGGGAGGGAGTAATGAGCAGTTCTTC.

The chain joins TRBV5-1 to TRBJ2-6; 9 bases map to TRBD1. Looked up from germline, CDR1 is SGHRS and CDR2 is YFSETQ. V trimming: 0 bases; J trimming: 2 bases; junction bases outside the gene matches: 3. CDR3 length: 17 amino acids. CDR3 sequence reads: CASSLDTGGPGANVLTF. The CDR3, as DNA: TGCGCCAGCAGCTTGGACACAGGGGGCCCTGGGGCCAACGTCCTGACTTTC.

This clonotype was seen repeatedly, ten times or more. This sequence joins TRBV11-2 and TRBJ2-1; 12 nucleotides line up with TRBD2. The V gene end was trimmed by 5 bases and the J gene end by 6 bases; junction bases not matched to a gene: 14. The CDR3 is 18 residues long. Germline CDR1 SGHAT, CDR2 FQNNGV. In DNA form, the CDR3 reads TGTGCCAGCAGCCTACAACCCCCCTCTAGCGGGGGGGCCAATGAGCAGTTCTTC. It specifies CASSLQPPSSGGANEQFF.

Points on this clonotype: In this CDR3 the conserved last residue, phenylalanine or tryptophan, is missing, so a read error is likely. The chain links TRBV12-3 or TRBV12-4 to TRBJ2-7; a possible D gene is TRBD1 (6 bases). This CDR3 is 13 amino acids long. The CDR3 DNA reads as TGTGCCAGCAGTGGGGACATTGCCTATGAGCAGTACTTA. It encodes CASSGDIAYEQYL.

Remarks on this clonotype: Being one base from a much bigger clone, this may be a read error. V usage is TRBV5-1 and J usage is TRBJ1-5; TRBD1 matches at 9 bases. The junction had 7 bases not matched to a gene; V was cut back by 5 bases and J by 7 bases. The germline V gene has CDR1 SGHRS and CDR2 YFSETQ. The CDR3 spans 14 residues. In DNA form, the CDR3 reads TGCGCCAGCAGTAAAGGACAGGGGAAGCAGCCCCAGCATTTT. Residues: CASSKGQGKQPQHF.

Ten or more counts support this clonotype. The chain couples TRBV29-1 to TRBJ2-1, with 9 bases aligning to TRBD2. V gave up 0 bases and J gave up 8 bases; unmatched junction bases: 5. Germline CDR1 reads SQVTM; CDR2 reads ANQGSEA. The CDR3 contains 14 residues. CDR3 sequence: CSVEDSGRSDEQFF. CDR3 DNA sequence: TGCAGCGTTGAAGATAGCGGGAGAAGCGATGAGCAGTTCTTC.

About this clonotype itself: A much larger clone differs by one base, so this may be a read error. The rearrangement links TRBV20-1 to TRBJ2-3, with 8 nucleotides matching TRBD2. The V gene's germline CDR1 is DFQATT and CDR2 SNEGSKA (reference sequence). The CDR3 covers 14 residues. The CDR3 region has the DNA TGCAGTGGGACTCTAGCGGGCCTCGATGATATGCAGTATTTT. Translated: CSGTLAGLDDMQYF.

Of note for this clonotype: Germline and junction disagree at one end, which may indicate a read error. The V and J genes are TRBV4-2 and TRBJ2-1; no clear D. There are 12 residues in the CDR3. From germline, CDR1 is LGHNA and CDR2 YNFKEQ. The DNA of the CDR3 is TGTGTCAGCAGCCGCAACCTAGGTAGGCTGTTTTTC. This sequence encodes CVSSRNLGRLFF.

The rearrangement joins TRBV28 to TRBJ2-3; 7 bases line up with TRBD2. This CDR3 is built from 16 residues. V dropped 3 bases and J dropped 2; count of bases not matched to a gene: 8. Germline V gives CDR1 MDHEN, CDR2 SYDVKM. CDR3 sequence: CASSLPTGRYTDTQYF. DNA of the CDR3: TGTGCCAGCAGTTTGCCCACCGGGAGGTACACAGATACGCAGTATTTT. The full variable domain, in which reference TRBV28 and TRBJ2-3 provide the parts outside the CDR3, is DVKVTQSSRYLVKRTGEKVFLECVQDMDHENMFWYRQDPGLGLRLIYFSYDVKMKEKGDIPEGYSVSREKKERFSLILESASTNQTSMYLCASSLPTGRYTDTQYFGPGTRLTVL.

This clonotype was seen at least ten times. CDR3 region: CASSRDGTSVPQYF. The CDR3, as DNA: TGTGCCAGCAGCCGTGACGGGACTAGCGTCCCGCAGTACTTC. This chain connects TRBV7-9 to TRBJ2-7; 10 bases agree with TRBD2. Germline CDR1 SEHNR, CDR2 FQNEAQ (reference sequence). The trim removed 5 bases at V and 9 bases at J, leaving 10 bases unmatched. This CDR3 contains 14 residues.

About this clonotype itself: A much larger clone differs from this one at a single base, so this may be a read error. CDR3 loop: CASSFGGKAFSNEQFF. Written as DNA, the CDR3 is TGTGCCAGCAGCTTCGGCGGGAAGGCCTTTTCCAATGAGCAGTTCTTC. This rearrangement joins TRBV5-4 to TRBJ2-1, with D tentatively TRBD2 (6 bases). This CDR3 has 16 amino acids. Trimming took off 2 bases at V and 6 bases at J, with 18 bases between the two ends. CDR1 is SGHNT, CDR2 YYREEE, per germline (reference sequence).

In this sample, this clonotype turned up many times. The chain combines TRBV10-1 with TRBJ2-2; unclear D gene. Germline assignment: CDR1 WNHNN and CDR2 SYGVQD (reference sequence). The CDR3 is 13 residues long. Between the trimmed V and J ends, which lost 4 bases and 5 bases, there was a span of 8 bases. CDR3 sequence reads: CASSGTVTGELFF. The CDR3 nucleotides are TGCGCCAGCAGTGGTACGGTTACCGGGGAGCTGTTTTTT.

This clonotype came up once. Here the CDR3 reads CANNALDSMETQYF. For the CDR3, the DNA is TGTGCCAACAATGCGCTGGATAGCATGGAGACCCAGTACTTC. The chain joins TRBV12-3 or TRBV12-4 to TRBJ2-5; no clear D gene. V was clipped by 10 bases and J by 5 bases, with 20 bases between them. This CDR3 is built from 14 residues.

In regard to this clonotype: A much larger clone lies a single base off, so this may be a read error. The chain is built from TRBV5-8 and TRBJ2-1, with D perhaps TRBD2 (6 bases). From germline, CDR1 is SGHTS and CDR2 YDEGEE. The CDR3 covers 18 residues. Here the CDR3 DNA reads TGTGTCAGCAGCTTGGAGGGTTCTGCCCCGAGCTCCTACAATGAGCAGTTCTTC. As protein: CVSSLEGSAPSSYNEQFF.

Regarding this clonotype: One base away lies a much larger clone, so this may be a sequencing read error. The chain has TRBV6-5 and TRBJ2-7; TRBD1 aligns across 10 bases. Per germline, CDR1 MNHEY and CDR2 SVGAGI. This CDR3 is 14 amino acids long. The CDR3 region has the DNA TGTACCAGCAGTTATTTGGGACAGGGGCTAGAGCAGTACTTC. Encoded protein: CTSSYLGQGLEQYF.

This clonotype was recorded at least ten times. This chain uses TRBV5-6 with TRBJ2-2; 8 bases map to TRBD2. The CDR3 is 21 residues long. J lost 0 bases, V lost 1 base, and 17 bases had no gene match. The germline V gene encodes CDR1 SGHDT and CDR2 YYEEEE. Here the CDR3 DNA reads TGTGCCAGCAGCTTGCAAAGGTGGGGAGTTAGCGGGGAACCGAACACCGGGGAGCTGTTTTTT. It specifies CASSLQRWGVSGEPNTGELFF.

This clonotype was picked up one time. The junction and the germline gene differ at one end; a read error may be behind it. The rearrangement uses TRBV7-8 and TRBJ1-2; D not certain. The CDR3 runs 15 residues. CDR1 is SGHVS, CDR2 FQNEAQ, per germline. The CDR3 here is CATSLAGFRVYGYIF. As DNA, the CDR3 is TGTGCCACCAGCTTAGCGGGGTTCAGAGTCTATGGCTACATCTTC. Filled out from reference TRBV7-8 and TRBJ1-2, the complete variable domain reads GAGVSQSPRYKVAKRGQDVALRCDPISGHVSLFWYQQALGQGPEFLTYFQNEAQLDKSGLPSDRFFAERPEGSVSTLKIQRTQQEDSAVYLCATSLAGFRVYGYIFGSGTRLTVV.

Regarding this clonotype: The junction does not match germline at one end; this may be a read error. The chain combines TRBV11-2 with TRBJ2-1; D gene ambiguous. The germline CDR1 and CDR2 sequences are SGHAT and FQNNGV. This CDR3 contains 11 residues. CDR3 sequence (DNA): TGTACCAGCAGCCCTTCCAATGAGCAGTCCTTC. This codes for CTSSPSNEQSF.

A remark on this clonotype: One junction end disagrees with the germline gene, perhaps due to a read error. The chain employs TRBV6-6 and TRBJ2-3; a possible D gene is TRBD2 (6 bases). The CDR3 totals 14 residues. The germline CDR1 and CDR2 sequences are MNHNY and SVGAGI (reference sequence). The CDR3 protein is CASSYGGFTDTQCF. The CDR3 DNA reads TGTGCCAGCAGTTATGGGGGGTTTACAGATACGCAGTGTTTT.

Regarding this clonotype: The missing conserved phenylalanine or tryptophan at the end of this CDR3 makes a read error likely. The chain carries TRBV6-5 and TRBJ2-7; D gene unclear. The CDR3 is made up of 14 amino acids. Germline V gene data show CDR1 as MNHEY and CDR2 as SVGAGI. In DNA, the CDR3 is TGTGCCAGCAGCCCTAATTACTCTTCCTACGGGCAGTACCTC. Its translation is CASSPNYSSYGQYL.

To note about this clonotype: One junction end disagrees with the germline gene, perhaps due to a read error. The chain combines TRBV11-2 with TRBJ2-5; D gene unclear. The germline gives CDR1 SGHAT, CDR2 FQNNGV. This CDR3 region has 15 residues. The CDR3 nucleotides are TGTGCTAGCAGCTTAGACGCTGGAGACCAAGAGACCCAGTACTTC. The encoded protein is CASSLDAGDQETQYF.

Concerning this clonotype: Since the CDR3 does not end with the conserved phenylalanine or tryptophan, this likely comes from a read error. CDR3 region: CASSKQSGAMNTEAFI. DNA of the CDR3: TGTGCCAGCAGCAAACAATCCGGAGCCATGAACACTGAAGCTTTCATT. This rearrangement joins TRBV11-1 to TRBJ1-1; D uncertain. Germline assignment: CDR1 SGHAT and CDR2 FQDESV (reference sequence). V lost 5 bases and J lost 0, with 16 bases in between. The CDR3 is made up of 16 amino acids.